This TCR beta chain stems from a study of vaccination effects on CD4 cells after COVID-19. The wider study: Post-vaccine specimens arrived a median 72 days past the second dose. Study outcomes and limitations: Marked clonal contraction was seen late after vaccination (in both infection- and vaccine-induced clones).

To note about this clone: Its cognate antigen is unknown.

Between the trimmed V and J ends, which lost 4 bases and 9 bases, there was a span of 10 bases. The V gene's germline CDR1 is KGHSH and CDR2 LQKENI. This CDR3 spans 12 amino acids. TCRdb's copy holds only in-frame clones and misses some; the assay was immunoSEQ multiplex PCR. The repertoire holds some 60,000 clones, with about four fifths as singletons. Upon completion of 10 to 11 days in culture, CD4+ T cells were isolated. Participants completed two doses of the BNT162b2 or mRNA-1273 vaccine. The sample here was CD4+ T cells from PBMCs cultured without peptide, taken after COVID-19 vaccination. The TCR was taken from a human donor who received a COVID-19 vaccine. The chain links TRBV18 to TRBJ1-5; D gene ambiguous. The CDR3 loop is CASSHSERPQHF. The CDR3 bases are TGTGCCAGCTCACATTCAGAGCGGCCCCAGCATTTT.